This T cell receptor beta chain is from a study of T cell responses to AZD1222 COVID-19 vaccine. Germline V CDR1 and CDR2: SGHTS, YDEGEE. V dropped 4 bases and J dropped 4; count of bases not matched to a gene: 7. The CDR3 sequence is 15 residues long. Study-level results: Females outnumbered males among donors, who were mostly white British; clonal diversity was possibly underestimated. Seropositive at baseline were only a handful of AZD1222 recipients.

Assay used: immunoSEQ multiplex PCR; TCRdb lists only in-frame clones, some missing. In the table there are 180,000 or so clones, 94% of which are singletons. For this clone: Its specificity is not known.

V and J are TRBV5-8 and TRBJ1-2; 10 bases agree with TRBD1. The sequence came from an adult in good health. The sample in question was peripheral blood, obtained on day 0 of AZD1222 vaccination. The DNA of the CDR3 is TGTGCCAGCAGCCGACAGGGGGCATATGGCTATGGCTACACCTTC. It translates to CASSRQGAYGYGYTF.